The clone carrying this T cell receptor (beta chain) occurred a few times. Its target is unknown. PCR amplification relied on 60 Vbeta primers (plus 13 Jbeta primers). Only in-frame clones appear in the TCRdb table, and some are missing; sequencing was by immunoSEQ multiplex PCR. The data contain approximately 150,000 clones, roughly 80% of them singletons. The CDR3 is 14 residues long. Germline V gene data show CDR1 as LNHDA and CDR2 as SQIVND (reference sequence). The V gene lost 10 bases and the J gene lost 4 bases, with 18 bases spanning the gap. Each donor was nominally healthy when sampled (though unrecorded immune exposures were likely). The data originate from a study of cytomegalovirus exposure and HLA in healthy donors. The study's findings and limits: The HLA-A and HLA-B alleles of most subjects were reportedly predicted accurately from TCR beta sequences. Among TCR beta chains, those listed as cytomegalovirus-associated numbered more than 150. Prior analysis indicated that the majority of TCR beta V segments exhibited productivity approximately 87% or approximately 30% of the time.

V gene TRBV19 combines with J gene TRBJ2-3; TRBD1 might be the D (6 bases). The sample was PBMCs. This receptor was obtained from a man aged 25-45 years in good health and CMV-seropositive. The chain's CDR3 is CATTPGHGPDTQYF. CDR3 in DNA: TGTGCCACTACACCGGGACACGGCCCAGATACGCAGTATTTT.